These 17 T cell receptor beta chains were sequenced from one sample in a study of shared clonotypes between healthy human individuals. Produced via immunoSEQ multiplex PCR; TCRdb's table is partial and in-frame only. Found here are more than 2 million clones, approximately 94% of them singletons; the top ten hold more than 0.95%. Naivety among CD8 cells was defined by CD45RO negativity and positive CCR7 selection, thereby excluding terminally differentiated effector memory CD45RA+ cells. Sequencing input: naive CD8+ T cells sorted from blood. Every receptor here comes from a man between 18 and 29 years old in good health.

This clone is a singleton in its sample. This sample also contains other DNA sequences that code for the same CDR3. CDR3 sequence: CASSPGPEAFF. In nucleotides, the CDR3 is TGTGCCAGCAGCCCGGGCCCTGAAGCTTTCTTT. The V and J genes are TRBV7-9 and TRBJ1-1; D unresolved. The germline V and J ends were trimmed by 5 bases and 6 bases, with 7 bases remaining between them. CDR3 length equals 11 residues. Germline loops: CDR1 SEHNR, CDR2 FQNEAQ (reference sequence).

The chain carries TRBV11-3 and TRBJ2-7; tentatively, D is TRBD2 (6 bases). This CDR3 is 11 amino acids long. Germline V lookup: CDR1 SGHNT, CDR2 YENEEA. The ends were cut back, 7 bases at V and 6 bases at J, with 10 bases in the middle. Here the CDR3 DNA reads TGTGCCAGCACCCGGGGGACCGAGCAGTACTTC. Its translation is CASTRGTEQYF.

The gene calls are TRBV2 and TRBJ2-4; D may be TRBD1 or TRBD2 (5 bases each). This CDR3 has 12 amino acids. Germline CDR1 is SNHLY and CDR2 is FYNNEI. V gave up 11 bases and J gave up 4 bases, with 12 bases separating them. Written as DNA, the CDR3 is TGTGCCCTGGGACGACCTAAAAACATTCAGTACTTC. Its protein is CALGRPKNIQYF.

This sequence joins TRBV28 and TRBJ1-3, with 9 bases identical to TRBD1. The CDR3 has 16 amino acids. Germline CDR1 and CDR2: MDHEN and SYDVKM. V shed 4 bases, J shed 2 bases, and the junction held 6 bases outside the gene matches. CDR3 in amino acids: CASSSAGTGTGNTIYF. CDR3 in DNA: TGTGCCAGCAGTTCTGCAGGGACAGGGACTGGAAACACCATATATTTT.

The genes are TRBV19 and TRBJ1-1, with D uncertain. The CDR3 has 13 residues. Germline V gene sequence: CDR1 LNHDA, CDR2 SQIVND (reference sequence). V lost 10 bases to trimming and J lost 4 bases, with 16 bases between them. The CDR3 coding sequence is TGTGCCACAGGCCCCCAAAATCCCACTGAAGCTTTCTTT. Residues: CATGPQNPTEAFF.

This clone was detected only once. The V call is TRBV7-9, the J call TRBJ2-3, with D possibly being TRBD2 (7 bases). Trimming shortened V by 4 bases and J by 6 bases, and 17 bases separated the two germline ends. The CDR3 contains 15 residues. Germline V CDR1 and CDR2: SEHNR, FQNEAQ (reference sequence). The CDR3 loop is CASSSLAAGDDTQYF. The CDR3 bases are TGTGCCAGCAGCTCTCTAGCGGCAGGGGACGATACGCAGTATTTT.

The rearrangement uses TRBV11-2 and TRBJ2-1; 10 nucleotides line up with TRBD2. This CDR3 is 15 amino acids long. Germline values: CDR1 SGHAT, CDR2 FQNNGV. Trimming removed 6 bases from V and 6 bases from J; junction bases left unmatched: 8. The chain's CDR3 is CASSHPGLARNEQFF. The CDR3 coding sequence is TGTGCCAGCAGTCATCCGGGACTAGCGCGCAATGAGCAGTTCTTC.

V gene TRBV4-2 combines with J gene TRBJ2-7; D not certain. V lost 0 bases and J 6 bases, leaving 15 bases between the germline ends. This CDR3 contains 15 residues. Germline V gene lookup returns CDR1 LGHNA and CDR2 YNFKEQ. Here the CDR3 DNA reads TGTGCCAGCAGCCAAGACCCCCAATTGGGTGGCGAGCAGTACTTC. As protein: CASSQDPQLGGEQYF.

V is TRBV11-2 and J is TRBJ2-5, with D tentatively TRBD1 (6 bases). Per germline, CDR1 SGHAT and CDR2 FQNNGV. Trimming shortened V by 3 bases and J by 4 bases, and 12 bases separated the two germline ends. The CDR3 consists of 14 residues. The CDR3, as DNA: TGTGCCAGCAGCTTGGCAGGGGTATTAGAGACCCAGTACTTC. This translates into CASSLAGVLETQYF.

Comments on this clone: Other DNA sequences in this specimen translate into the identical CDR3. The chain's CDR3 is CASSPLMNTEAFF. CDR3 coding DNA: TGTGCCAGCAGCCCCCTTATGAACACTGAAGCTTTCTTT. V is TRBV9 and J is TRBJ1-1, with unresolved D. Trimming pared 4 bases from V and 0 bases from J, leaving 7 bases between. This CDR3 has 13 residues. Per the germline V gene, CDR1 is SGDLS and CDR2 is YYNGEE.

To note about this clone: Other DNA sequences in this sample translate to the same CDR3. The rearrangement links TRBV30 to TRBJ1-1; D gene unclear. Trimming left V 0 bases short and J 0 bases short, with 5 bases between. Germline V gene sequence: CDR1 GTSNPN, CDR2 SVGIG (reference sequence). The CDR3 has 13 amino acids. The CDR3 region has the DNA TGTGCCTGGAGTGTCACTCTGAACACTGAAGCTTTCTTT. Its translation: CAWSVTLNTEAFF.

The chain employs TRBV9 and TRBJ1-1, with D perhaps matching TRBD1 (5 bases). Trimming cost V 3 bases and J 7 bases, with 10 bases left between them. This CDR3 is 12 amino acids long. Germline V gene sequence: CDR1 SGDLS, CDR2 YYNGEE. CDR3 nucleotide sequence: TGTGCCAGCAGCGGGACAAAGAATGAAGCTTTCTTT. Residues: CASSGTKNEAFF.

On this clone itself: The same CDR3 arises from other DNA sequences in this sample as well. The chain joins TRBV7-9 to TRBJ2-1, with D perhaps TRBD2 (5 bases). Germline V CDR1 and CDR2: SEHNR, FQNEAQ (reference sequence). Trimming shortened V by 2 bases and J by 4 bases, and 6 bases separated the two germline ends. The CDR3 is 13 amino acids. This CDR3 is CASSLTGYNEQFF. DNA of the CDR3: TGTGCCAGCAGCTTAACGGGGTACAATGAGCAGTTCTTC.

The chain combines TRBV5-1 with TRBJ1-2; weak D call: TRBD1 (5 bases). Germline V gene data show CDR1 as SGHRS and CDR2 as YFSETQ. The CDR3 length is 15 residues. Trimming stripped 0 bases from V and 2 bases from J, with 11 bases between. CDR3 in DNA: TGCGCCAGCAGCTTGGCCCACAGGACCAACTATGGCTACACCTTC. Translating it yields CASSLAHRTNYGYTF.

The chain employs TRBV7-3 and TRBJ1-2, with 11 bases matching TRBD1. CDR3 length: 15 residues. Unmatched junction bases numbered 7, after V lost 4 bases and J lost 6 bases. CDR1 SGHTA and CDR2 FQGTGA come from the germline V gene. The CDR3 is CASSSPGTGGDGYTF. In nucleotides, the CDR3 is TGTGCCAGCAGCTCCCCCGGGACAGGGGGTGATGGCTACACCTTC.

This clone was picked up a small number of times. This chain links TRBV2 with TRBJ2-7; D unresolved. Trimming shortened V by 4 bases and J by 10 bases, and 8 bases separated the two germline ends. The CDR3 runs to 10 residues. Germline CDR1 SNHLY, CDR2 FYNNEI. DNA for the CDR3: TGTGCCAGCAGTGTTAAGGATCAGTACTTC. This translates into CASSVKDQYF.

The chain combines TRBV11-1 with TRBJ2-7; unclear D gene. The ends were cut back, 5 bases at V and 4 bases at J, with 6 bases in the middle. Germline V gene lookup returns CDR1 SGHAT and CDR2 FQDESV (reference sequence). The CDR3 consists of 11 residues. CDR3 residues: CASSRGYEQYF. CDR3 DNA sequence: TGTGCCAGCAGCCGTGGGTACGAGCAGTACTTC.